The TCR beta chain described here comes from a study of blood T cell repertoires in COVID-19. V was pared by 3 bases and J by 0 bases, with 8 bases of the junction left unmatched. The CDR3 extends over 16 amino acids. Germline CDR1 and CDR2: SGHRS and YFSETQ. TCRdb's table, derived via immunoSEQ multiplex PCR, lists solely in-frame clones and lacks some. This sample yields over 300,000 clones, of which approximately 85% are seen a single time; 7.2% belongs to the top ten. The receptor was isolated from a human donor in a cohort sampled during active COVID-19. The sequenced sample consisted of peripheral blood. The rearrangement joins TRBV5-1 to TRBJ1-1; TRBD1 aligns across 7 bases. CDR3 loop: CASSSETGTLNTEAFF. As DNA, the CDR3 is TGCGCCAGCAGCTCTGAGACAGGGACATTGAACACTGAAGCTTTCTTT.